The rows below give T cell receptor beta chains drawn from one sample of a study of blood T cell repertoires in COVID-19. Sequenced by immunoSEQ multiplex PCR; TCRdb stores in-frame clones only, minus some. The sample lists about 80,000 clones; around four fifths were seen once. Sequencing was done on a sample of peripheral blood. The origin of the receptors is a man at least 80 years old with active or convalescent COVID-19. The CDR3 runs from the conserved cysteine through the conserved F or W. The order of the fields is V gene, clone size, J gene, D gene, CDR3 protein, CDR3 DNA. D genes are given only for firm matches. Where a row states a size, it is once, few, many or the class of an expanded clone; other rows omit it.

v_gene: TRBV28
abundance: .
j_gene: TRBJ2-5
d_gene: TRBD1
CDR3aa: CASSQPIGQGEETQYF
CDR3nt: TGTGCCAGCAGTCAACCGATCGGACAGGGGGAAGAGACCCAGTACTTC

v_gene: TRBV10-1
abundance: .
j_gene: TRBJ1-4
d_gene: .
CDR3aa: CASSESTRQTEKLFF
CDR3nt: TGCGCCAGCAGTGAGTCGACAAGACAGACAGAAAAACTGTTTTTT

v_gene: TRBV10-3
abundance: .
j_gene: TRBJ1-4
d_gene: .
CDR3aa: CAISARDTLKLFF
CDR3nt: TGTGCCATCAGTGCTAGGGACACCTTAAAACTGTTTTTT

v_gene: TRBV18
abundance: .
j_gene: TRBJ2-1
d_gene: TRBD2
CDR3aa: CASSPLETSGNNEQFF
CDR3nt: TGTGCCAGCTCACCCCTCGAGACTAGCGGGAACAATGAGCAGTTCTTC

v_gene: TRBV6-5
abundance: .
j_gene: TRBJ2-5
d_gene: .
CDR3aa: CASRVGGAETQYF
CDR3nt: TGTGCCAGCAGAGTCGGGGGTGCGGAGACCCAGTACTTC

v_gene: TRBV18
abundance: .
j_gene: TRBJ1-5
d_gene: .
CDR3aa: CASSPIQGGQPQHF
CDR3nt: TGTGCCAGCTCACCAATACAGGGAGGGCAGCCCCAGCATTTT

v_gene: TRBV7-9
abundance: .
j_gene: TRBJ1-2
d_gene: .
CDR3aa: CASSSFTETATNYGYTF
CDR3nt: TGTGCCAGCAGCTCATTCACAGAGACGGCCACTAACTATGGCTACACCTTC

v_gene: TRBV19
abundance: few
j_gene: TRBJ1-5
d_gene: .
CDR3aa: CASSRTGTSYSNQPQHF
CDR3nt: TGTGCCAGTAGTAGAACCGGGACAAGTTATAGCAATCAGCCCCAGCATTTT

v_gene: TRBV27
abundance: .
j_gene: TRBJ2-1
d_gene: .
CDR3aa: CASTIDRGSYNEQFF
CDR3nt: TGTGCCAGCACTATCGACCGGGGATCCTACAATGAGCAGTTCTTC

v_gene: TRBV5-6
abundance: .
j_gene: TRBJ2-2
d_gene: TRBD2
CDR3aa: CASSTSGTTSLFF
CDR3nt: TGTGCCAGCAGCACGAGCGGGACCACCTCGCTGTTTTTT

v_gene: TRBV19
abundance: .
j_gene: TRBJ1-1
d_gene: .
CDR3aa: CASSTRGGAENTEAFF
CDR3nt: TGTGCCAGTAGTACAAGAGGAGGGGCGGAGAACACTGAAGCTTTCTTT

v_gene: TRBV7-2
abundance: .
j_gene: TRBJ1-6
d_gene: TRBD1
CDR3aa: CASRFGTVRGSPLHF
CDR3nt: TGTGCCAGCAGGTTTGGGACAGTGAGAGGTTCACCCCTCCACTTT

v_gene: TRBV11-3
abundance: .
j_gene: TRBJ2-5
d_gene: TRBD2
CDR3aa: CASSLTIPRTSGFKQETQYF
CDR3nt: TGTGCCAGCAGCTTAACTATACCCCGGACTAGCGGGTTTAAGCAGGAGACCCAGTACTTC

v_gene: TRBV19
abundance: .
j_gene: TRBJ2-2
d_gene: .
CDR3aa: CASSMAWNTGELFF
CDR3nt: TGTGCCAGTAGTATGGCCTGGAACACCGGGGAGCTGTTTTTT

v_gene: TRBV20-1
abundance: once
j_gene: TRBJ2-6
d_gene: TRBD2
CDR3aa: CSASYGQRGSGANVLTF
CDR3nt: TGCAGTGCTAGTTATGGGCAGCGGGGCTCTGGGGCCAACGTCCTGACTTTC

v_gene: TRBV6-1
abundance: .
j_gene: TRBJ1-1
d_gene: .
CDR3aa: CASSESPQENTEAFF
CDR3nt: TGTGCCAGCAGTGAATCGCCGCAGGAGAACACTGAAGCTTTCTTT

v_gene: TRBV28
abundance: .
j_gene: TRBJ2-1
d_gene: TRBD2
CDR3aa: CASSEGTRFYNEQFF
CDR3nt: TGTGCCAGCAGCGAAGGGACTAGATTCTACAATGAGCAGTTCTTC

v_gene: TRBV12-3/TRBV12-4
abundance: .
j_gene: TRBJ2-5
d_gene: .
CDR3aa: CASSFDRKETQYF
CDR3nt: TGTGCCAGCAGTTTCGACAGAAAAGAGACCCAGTACTTC

v_gene: TRBV19
abundance: .
j_gene: TRBJ2-1
d_gene: .
CDR3aa: CASSTIAAYNEQFF
CDR3nt: TGTGCCAGTAGTACCATAGCGGCCTACAATGAGCAGTTCTTC

v_gene: TRBV28
abundance: .
j_gene: TRBJ2-3
d_gene: .
CDR3aa: CASSMTYGSLLDTQYF
CDR3nt: TGTGCCAGCAGCATGACTTATGGGAGCCTACTAGATACGCAGTATTTT